The source of this T cell receptor (beta chain) is a study of human T cells and chemical hapten exposure. Attachment of unique molecular identifiers to individual cDNA molecules was performed in the library. Original data processing: Counting gave a median of around 100,000 TCRs per sample, with values ranging from about 23,224 to 690,600. TCRdb processed the RACE reads anew with MiXCR; each CDR3 protein has one entry. Clone size and V and J calls follow TCRdb, not the original study. The sample contains around 130,000 distinct CDR3 sequences, roughly 9.5% of which appear only once. Notes on the study in general: No shift was seen in TCRs above 1 in 1000 frequency with DPC sensitization.

The CDR3 has 15 amino acids. The germline V and J ends were trimmed by 5 bases and 3 bases, with 17 bases remaining between them. Germline V gives CDR1 LNHDA, CDR2 SQIVND (reference sequence). Stated time point: healthy volunteer bleed at 2 weeks. Total RNA was isolated from unfractionated whole blood. This clonotype was counted between two and nine times. What it recognizes is unknown. The clonotype originates from a male donor in good health. Some clones in this sample may be carry-over from other donors' samples. The chain employs TRBV19 and TRBJ2-7, with D perhaps matching TRBD2 (6 bases). The specimen sequenced was whole blood. CDR3 amino acids: CASSATSTGDYEQYF. CDR3 bases: TGTGCCAGTAGTGCGACCTCGACGGGGGACTACGAGCAGTACTTC.